These 25 T cell receptor beta chains came from one sample sequenced in a study of shared clonotypes between healthy human individuals (dated by TCRdb to about 2020). Library method: the immunoSEQ multiplex PCR assay. TCRdb's version of the immuneACCESS table is confined to in-frame rearrangements and falls short of the full clone set. An unresolved V gene accounts for under half of the shortfall where checked; the remainder is of unknown origin. This sample has under 2,500,000 clones in its table, and almost 96% of those were observed once. Around 0.13% of the sample comes from the top ten. Sequencing input: naive CD4+ T cells sorted from blood. Read against the paper, the sample's cell subset or site label means: CD45RA+ positively selected. These TCRs come from a man aged 18-30 years in good health.

V usage is TRBV6-5 and J usage is TRBJ2-3; D not certain. Germline values: CDR1 MNHEY, CDR2 SVGAGI. The CDR3 contains 14 residues. V lost 0 bases to trimming and J lost 4 bases, with 8 bases between them. CDR3 amino acids: CASSYSPESDTQYF. Written as DNA, the CDR3 is TGTGCCAGCAGTTACTCCCCGGAATCAGATACGCAGTATTTT.

The gene calls are TRBV10-3 and TRBJ2-3; unclear D gene. There are 14 residues in the CDR3. V dropped 10 bases and J dropped 1 base, with 15 bases sitting between them. Germline CDR1 is ENHRY and CDR2 is SYGVKD. Written as DNA, the CDR3 is TGTGCCAGCTCGAAGGGCGCGGGCACAGATACGCAGTATTTT. Its protein is CASSKGAGTDTQYF.

This chain links TRBV5-4 with TRBJ2-7; D may correspond to TRBD1 or TRBD2 (5 bases each). Germline V gene sequence: CDR1 SGHNT, CDR2 YYREEE (reference sequence). The CDR3 contains 14 residues. Trimming shortened V by 0 bases and J by 4 bases, and 11 bases separated the two germline ends. CDR3 nucleotide sequence: TGTGCCAGCAGCTTGGGTGGGACGATTTACGAGCAGTACTTC. Residues: CASSLGGTIYEQYF.

This rearrangement joins TRBV28 to TRBJ1-1; D not certain. There are 15 residues in the CDR3. Between the trimmed V and J ends, which lost 3 bases and 3 bases, there was a span of 14 bases. Germline assignment: CDR1 MDHEN and CDR2 SYDVKM. The CDR3 DNA sequence: TGTGCCAGCAGTTTCCCCGAGGGCGCCGACACTGAAGCTTTCTTT. It yields the protein CASSFPEGADTEAFF.

In this sample, this clone turned up once. The rearrangement uses TRBV5-1 and TRBJ1-1; D call uncertain. There are 15 residues in the CDR3. In germline, CDR1 is SGHRS, CDR2 YFSETQ. V dropped 4 bases and J dropped 1 base, with 14 bases sitting between them. Here the CDR3 reads CASSPGSRGNTEAFF. The DNA of the CDR3 is TGCGCCAGCAGCCCCGGGTCCCGGGGGAACACTGAAGCTTTCTTT. The whole variable domain, filled in from reference TRBV5-1 and TRBJ1-1, reads KAGVTQTPRYLIKTRGQQVTLSCSPISGHRSVSWYQQTPGQGLQFLFEYFSETQRNKGNFPGRFSGRQFSNSRSEMNVSTLELGDSALYLCASSPGSRGNTEAFFGQGTRLTVV.

This clone has a single count. Other DNA sequences in the same sample also yield this CDR3. The rearrangement links TRBV18 to TRBJ1-2; TRBD1 matches at 9 bases. Trimming took 6 bases from V and 6 from J; bases not matched to a gene: 8. The CDR3 length is 14 residues. The germline gives CDR1 KGHSH, CDR2 LQKENI. The CDR3 region has the DNA TGTGCCAGCTCCCCCCTAGGACAGGGGCATGGCTACACCTTC. Translating it yields CASSPLGQGHGYTF. The whole variable domain, filled in from reference TRBV18 and TRBJ1-2, reads NAGVMQNPRHLVRRRGQEARLRCSPMKGHSHVYWYRQLPEEGLKFMVYLQKENIIDESGMPKERFSAEFPKEGPSILRIQQVVRGDSAAYFCASSPLGQGHGYTFGSGTRLTVV.

The chain is built from TRBV29-1 and TRBJ2-5, with 8 bases lining up with TRBD2. With V trimmed by 5 bases and J by 2 bases, 7 bases remained unmatched. Germline CDR1 SQVTM, CDR2 ANQGSEA. The CDR3 is 14 residues long. CDR3 bases: TGCAGCGTTCACCCGGGGGGGCGGCAAGAGACCCAGTACTTC. It translates to CSVHPGGRQETQYF.

The V and J genes are TRBV5-6 and TRBJ1-1; TRBD1 matches 7 bases. The CDR3 consists of 13 residues. CDR1 and CDR2 from the germline V gene are SGHDT and YYEEEE. Germline trimming cut 4 bases from V and 6 bases from J; bases unmatched to any gene: 6. The CDR3 DNA is TGTGCCAGCAGCCGCGACAGGGCCCCTGAAGCTTTCTTT. Translation: CASSRDRAPEAFF.

In DNA form, the CDR3 reads TGCGCCAGCAGAGGACAGGCTCACAATGAGCAGTTCTTC. Protein: CASRGQAHNEQFF. The chain recombines TRBV4-3 with TRBJ2-1; 7 positions agree with TRBD1. Germline V gives CDR1 LGHNA, CDR2 YSLEER. V lost 6 bases, J lost 5 bases, and 4 bases stayed unmatched. This CDR3 is 13 amino acids long.

The chain is built from TRBV2 and TRBJ2-7; TRBD2 might be the D (6 bases). From germline, CDR1 is SNHLY and CDR2 FYNNEI. There are 14 residues in the CDR3. Trimming took off 2 bases at V and 3 bases at J, with 11 bases between the two ends. The CDR3 coding sequence is TGTGCCAGCAGTGAAAATTTTAGCGGCTACGAGCAGTACTTC. This encodes CASSENFSGYEQYF.

The CDR3 loop is CASSQDGLKINYGYTF. CDR3 bases: TGCGCCAGCAGCCAAGATGGCCTCAAGATAAACTATGGCTACACCTTC. The chain carries TRBV4-1 and TRBJ1-2; D is undetermined. V was trimmed by 0 bases and J by 2 bases, leaving 13 bases between them. The germline V gene has CDR1 MGHRA and CDR2 YSYEKL. The CDR3 extends over 16 amino acids.

This chain links TRBV18 with TRBJ2-7; 14 bases map to TRBD2. Trimming took 5 bases from V and 6 from J; bases not matched to a gene: 9. Germline V lookup: CDR1 KGHSH, CDR2 LQKENI. The CDR3 runs 16 residues. The CDR3 DNA reads TGTGCCAGCTCAAAGGCAGGACTAGCGGGAGGTATCGAGCAGTACTTC. Residues: CASSKAGLAGGIEQYF.

This chain joins TRBV5-4 and TRBJ2-3; D is perhaps TRBD1 or TRBD2 (5 bases each). This CDR3 is 17 amino acids long. The germline V gene encodes CDR1 SGHNT and CDR2 YYREEE (reference sequence). Between the trimmed V and J ends, which lost 4 bases and 0 bases, there was a span of 18 bases. This chain's CDR3 is CASSGRGWGSSTDTQYF. Written as DNA, the CDR3 is TGTGCCAGCAGCGGCCGCGGTTGGGGGTCTAGCACAGATACGCAGTATTTT. Combining the CDR3 with reference TRBV5-4 and TRBJ2-3 gives the whole variable domain ETGVTQSPTHLIKTRGQQVTLRCSSQSGHNTVSWYQQALGQGPQFIFQYYREEENGRGNFPPRFSGLQFPNYSSELNVNALELDDSALYLCASSGRGWGSSTDTQYFGPGTRLTVL.

This clone showed up just a few times. The chain has TRBV7-2 and TRBJ2-7; 11 bases are a match to TRBD2. The CDR3 runs to 13 residues. J was trimmed by 3 bases and V by 10 bases; bases with no gene match: 5. CDR1 is SGHTA and CDR2 is FQGNSA in the germline V gene. The CDR3 DNA reads as TGTGCCATCCGACTAGCGGGACGCTACGAGCAGTACTTC. Translation gives CAIRLAGRYEQYF.

The chain recombines TRBV27 with TRBJ2-7; a possible D gene is TRBD2 (7 bases). The CDR3 covers 14 residues. V was cut by 5 bases and J by 4 bases, with 15 bases left in between. Germline CDR1 reads MNHEY; CDR2 reads SMNVEV (reference sequence). The CDR3 DNA reads TGTGCCAGCAGTATGCGGGGGCGCGGATACGAGCAGTACTTC. Amino acid sequence: CASSMRGRGYEQYF.

The V and J genes are TRBV7-9 and TRBJ2-1; D gene uncertain. The germline gives CDR1 SEHNR, CDR2 FQNEAQ (reference sequence). V was trimmed by 5 bases and J by 1 base, leaving 15 bases between them. CDR3 length: 16 amino acids. The CDR3 DNA reads as TGTGCCAGCAGCCTCTTAGAAGTAATATCCTACAATGAGCAGTTCTTC. It codes for CASSLLEVISYNEQFF. The complete variable domain, with remaining parts taken from reference TRBV7-9 and TRBJ2-1, reads DTGVSQNPRHKITKRGQNVTFRCDPISEHNRLYWYRQTLGQGPEFLTYFQNEAQLEKSRLLSDRFSAERPKGSFSTLEIQRTEQGDSAMYLCASSLLEVISYNEQFFGPGTRLTVL.

The chain employs TRBV2 and TRBJ2-7; 9 positions agree with TRBD2. V lost 5 bases and J lost 3; bases outside the gene matches: 11. Germline CDR1 is SNHLY and CDR2 is FYNNEI. The CDR3 is made up of 16 amino acids. In nucleotides, the CDR3 is TGTGCCAGCAGTCCTCGGGCGGGACTAGCAAGCTACGAGCAGTACTTC. Its protein is CASSPRAGLASYEQYF.

The J gene is TRBJ2-4, the V gene TRBV4-1, with a weak D call TRBD1 (6 bases). Germline CDR1 MGHRA, CDR2 YSYEKL. CDR3 length equals 16 residues. The ends were cut back, 1 base at V and 5 bases at J, with 15 bases in the middle. The CDR3 sequence is CASSQGVGALENIQYF. DNA for the CDR3: TGCGCCAGCAGCCAAGGTGTGGGGGCCCTAGAAAACATTCAGTACTTC.

This chain connects TRBV6-6 to TRBJ1-5; 11 nucleotides match TRBD1. J was trimmed by 4 bases and V by 8 bases; bases with no gene match: 7. Germline CDR1 MNHNY, CDR2 SVGAGI (reference sequence). The CDR3 contains 15 residues. CDR3 DNA sequence: TGTGCCAGCGGTCAACGGGACAGGGGGAATCAGCCCCAGCATTTT. This gives the protein CASGQRDRGNQPQHF.

J is TRBJ2-1 and V is TRBV2; no clear D gene. CDR3 length: 11 amino acids. Germline V lookup: CDR1 SNHLY, CDR2 FYNNEI. V was clipped by 3 bases and J by 9 bases, with 6 bases between them. The CDR3 DNA follows: TGTGCCAGCAGTGATATAGGTGAGCAGTTCTTC. It encodes CASSDIGEQFF.

The CDR3 sequence: CASSQGTSGPLYEQYF. The CDR3 DNA sequence: TGTGCCAGCAGCCAAGGGACTAGCGGACCGCTTTACGAGCAGTACTTC. This sequence joins TRBV4-2 and TRBJ2-7; 10 positions match TRBD2. The J segment lost 4 bases and the V segment lost 1 base, leaving 7 bases of the junction unmatched. This CDR3 region has 16 residues. In germline, CDR1 is LGHNA, CDR2 YNFKEQ.

The chain has TRBV5-1 and TRBJ1-1; D is perhaps TRBD1 (5 bases). With 4 bases removed from V and 0 bases from J, the gap between germline ends came to 16 bases. CDR3 length equals 16 residues. CDR1 SGHRS and CDR2 YFSETQ come from the germline V gene. The CDR3 loop is CASSPDSPGVNTEAFF. CDR3 bases: TGCGCCAGCAGCCCAGACAGTCCGGGGGTGAACACTGAAGCTTTCTTT.

This rearrangement joins TRBV28 to TRBJ2-2; 8 nucleotides match TRBD2. The CDR3 runs 16 residues. Germline values: CDR1 MDHEN, CDR2 SYDVKM. V lost 1 base to trimming and J lost 4 bases; unmatched junction nucleotides: 5. CDR3 DNA sequence: TGTGCCAGCAGTTTATTTGCGGGGGGCCTCACCGGGGAGCTGTTTTTT. This sequence encodes CASSLFAGGLTGELFF.

The V and J genes are TRBV10-3 and TRBJ2-5; a possible D gene is TRBD2 (6 bases). Germline CDR1 and CDR2: ENHRY and SYGVKD. CDR3 length equals 14 residues. V lost 7 bases and J lost 5, with 17 bases in between. Written as DNA, the CDR3 is TGTGCCATCAAGGGCAGGGAGGTTTATGAGACCCAGTACTTC. Translating it yields CAIKGREVYETQYF.

In DNA form, the CDR3 reads TGTGCCAGCAGTTTATACAGGGGGTTCACCGGGGAGCTGTTTTTT. It translates to CASSLYRGFTGELFF. V and J are TRBV27 and TRBJ2-2, with TRBD1 matching over 8 bases. J lost 4 bases, V lost 1 base, and 2 bases had no gene match. This CDR3 region has 15 residues. The V gene's germline CDR1 is MNHEY and CDR2 SMNVEV (reference sequence).